This TCR beta chain stems from a study of blood T cells in healthy people across ages. The authors ran a second PCR of about 6 to 12 cycles using a sample-barcoded 5' primer and a J-beta primer mix. Each CDR3 protein is one row after TCRdb ran MiXCR on the 5' RACE reads. The data contain about 1.5 million distinct CDR3 sequences, 42% of them singletons. The CDR3 loop spans 17 amino acids. CDR1 and CDR2 (germline): SGHRS, YFSETQ. V shed 2 bases and J 5 bases; nucleotides not matched to a gene: 9. This sequence joins TRBV5-1 and TRBJ2-3; 12 bases are a match to TRBD1. The sample comprised blood. The source is a woman between 18 and 29 years old in good health. CDR3 DNA sequence: TGCGCCAGCAGCTTAAACCCGGGACAGGGGGCCGAAGATACGCAGTATTTT. It codes for CASSLNPGQGAEDTQYF.